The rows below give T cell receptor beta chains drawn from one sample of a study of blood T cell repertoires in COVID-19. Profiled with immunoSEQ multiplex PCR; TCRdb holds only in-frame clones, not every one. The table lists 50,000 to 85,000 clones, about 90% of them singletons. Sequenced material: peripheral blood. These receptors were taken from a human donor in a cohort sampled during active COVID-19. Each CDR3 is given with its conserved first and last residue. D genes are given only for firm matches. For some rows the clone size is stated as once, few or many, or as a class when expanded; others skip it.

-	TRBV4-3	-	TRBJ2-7	CASSQVGLQGEQYF	TGCGCCAGCAGCCAAGTGGGTCTACAGGGCGAGCAGTACTTC
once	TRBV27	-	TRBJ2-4	CASSPFISAKNIQYF	TGTGCCAGCAGTCCCTTCATCAGTGCCAAAAACATTCAGTACTTC
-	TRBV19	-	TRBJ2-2	CASRTDTESTGELFF	TGTGCCAGTAGGACGGATACAGAGTCCACCGGGGAGCTGTTTTTT
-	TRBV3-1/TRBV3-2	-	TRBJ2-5	CASSQVNVRVVQETQYF	TGTGCCAGCAGCCAAGTCAACGTCAGGGTGGTCCAAGAGACCCAGTACTTC
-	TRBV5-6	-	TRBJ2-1	CASSLAPGDYNEQFF	TGTGCCAGCAGCTTGGCTCCGGGGGATTACAATGAGCAGTTCTTC
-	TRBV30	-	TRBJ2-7	CAWSVGEAKSYEQYF	TGTGCCTGGAGTGTGGGTGAGGCCAAGTCCTACGAGCAGTACTTC
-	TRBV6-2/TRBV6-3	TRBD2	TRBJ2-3	CASSYGEGEFSDTQYF	TGTGCCAGCAGTTACGGGGAGGGTGAGTTTTCAGATACGCAGTATTTT
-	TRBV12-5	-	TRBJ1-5	CASGRGNQPQHF	TGTGCTAGTGGAAGAGGGAATCAGCCCCAGCATTTT
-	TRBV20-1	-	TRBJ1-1	CSANGNTEAFF	TGCAGTGCTAACGGGAACACTGAAGCTTTCTTT
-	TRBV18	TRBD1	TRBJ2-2	CASSRDRENTGELFF	TGTGCCAGCTCACGTGACAGGGAGAACACCGGGGAGCTGTTTTTT
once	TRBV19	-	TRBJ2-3	CASSLGRAVVTDTQYF	TGTGCCAGTAGTCTCGGCAGGGCGGTAGTCACAGATACGCAGTATTTT
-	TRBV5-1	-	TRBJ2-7	CASSLAPGGDYEQYF	TGCGCCAGCAGCTTGGCGCCTGGGGGCGACTACGAGCAGTACTTC
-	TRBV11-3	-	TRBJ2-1	CASSLGALGEQFF	TGTGCCAGCAGCCTAGGGGCCTTGGGTGAGCAGTTCTTC
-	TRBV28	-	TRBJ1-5	CASIGGLNQPQHF	TGTGCCAGCATAGGGGGTCTCAATCAGCCCCAGCATTTT